Below, 30 T cell receptor beta chains from the same sample are listed, as sequenced in a study of shared clonotypes between healthy human individuals. Using immunoSEQ multiplex PCR, the repertoire was profiled, and TCRdb retains in-frame clones only, with some absent. The sample lists roughly 1,600,000 clones, 97% to 99% occurring once. Specimen: naive CD4+ T cells sorted from blood. The subset: CD45RA+ positively selected. The receptors shown here come from a young man in good health.

The gene calls are TRBV6-5 and TRBJ2-3; TRBD2 agrees at 7 bases. Germline V gives CDR1 MNHEY, CDR2 SVGAGI. V lost 6 bases to trimming and J lost 0 bases; unmatched junction nucleotides: 3. The CDR3 is 14 amino acids. In nucleotides, the CDR3 is TGTGCCAGCAGGCCCGGGGGGAGCACAGATACGCAGTATTTT. Protein: CASRPGGSTDTQYF.

V gene TRBV2 combines with J gene TRBJ1-1; D unclear. CDR1 and CDR2 from the germline V gene are SNHLY and FYNNEI. Trimming removed 7 bases from V and 0 bases from J, with 9 bases in between. This CDR3 spans 13 amino acids. In DNA form, the CDR3 reads TGTGCCAGCAAGGGAAGAGTGAACACTGAAGCTTTCTTT. Translated, it gives CASKGRVNTEAFF. The entire variable domain, with the rest obtained from reference TRBV2 and TRBJ1-1, is as follows: EPEVTQTPSHQVTQMGQEVILRCVPISNHLYFYWYRQILGQKVEFLVSFYNNEISEKSEIFDDQFSVERPDGSNFTLKIRSTKLEDSAMYFCASKGRVNTEAFFGQGTRLTVV.

This rearrangement joins TRBV19 to TRBJ2-5; 9 bases are shared with TRBD2. Germline CDR1 LNHDA, CDR2 SQIVND (reference sequence). The CDR3 runs to 15 residues. V was clipped by 2 bases and J by 2 bases; unmatched bases: 3. In DNA, the CDR3 is TGTGCCAGTAGTATACTGGCGGGAGGGCAAGAGACCCAGTACTTC. Its protein product is CASSILAGGQETQYF.

The chain carries TRBV7-3 and TRBJ2-5, with 8 bases identical to TRBD1. This CDR3 spans 14 amino acids. Losses at the gene ends were 0 bases for V and 8 bases for J; bases not matched to a gene: 5. Germline lookup yields CDR1 SGHTA and CDR2 FQGTGA. CDR3 in DNA: TGTGCCAGCAGCTTAACGACAGGGGAAGTCACCCAGTACTTC. It yields the protein CASSLTTGEVTQYF.

The rearrangement links TRBV7-6 to TRBJ2-7; D possibly corresponds to TRBD2 (5 bases). The CDR3 covers 16 residues. Germline values: CDR1 SGHVS, CDR2 FNYEAQ. Between the trimmed V and J ends, which lost 3 bases and 3 bases, there was a span of 18 bases. The CDR3 spells CASSFGPTRLSYEQYF. The CDR3 bases are TGTGCCAGCAGCTTCGGTCCGACCCGACTAAGCTACGAGCAGTACTTC.

The J gene is TRBJ2-7, the V gene TRBV6-5; the D is unclear. The CDR3 length is 14 residues. V was cut by 0 bases and J by 0 bases, with 6 bases left in between. CDR1 MNHEY and CDR2 SVGAGI come from the germline V gene. The CDR3 loop is CASSYSKISYEQYF. CDR3 bases: TGTGCCAGCAGTTACTCGAAAATCTCCTACGAGCAGTACTTC.

The chain links TRBV11-3 to TRBJ2-1; the match to TRBD2 covers 7 bases. The J segment lost 8 bases and the V segment lost 0 bases, leaving 10 bases of the junction unmatched. The V gene's germline CDR1 is SGHNT and CDR2 YENEEA. This CDR3 region has 16 residues. DNA for the CDR3: TGTGCCAGCAGCTTAGATGCGGGCGGGAGCGGAGATGAGCAGTTCTTC. Translation gives CASSLDAGGSGDEQFF.

CDR3 in amino acids: CASSLTEDRAGQPQHF. The CDR3 DNA reads TGTGCCAGCAGTTTAACGGAGGACAGGGCGGGACAGCCCCAGCATTTT. The V and J genes are TRBV28 and TRBJ1-5, with 8 bases that match TRBD1. After removal of 2 bases from V and 7 bases from J, the junction contained 10 bases not matched to a gene. The CDR3 runs to 16 residues. The V gene's germline CDR1 is MDHEN and CDR2 SYDVKM.

The V and J genes are TRBV27 and TRBJ2-1; either TRBD1 or TRBD2 may supply D (5 bases each). The V end lost 2 bases, the J end lost 4 bases, and 12 bases lay between the germline ends. Germline V gives CDR1 MNHEY, CDR2 SMNVEV (reference sequence). This CDR3 contains 15 residues. Written as DNA, the CDR3 is TGTGCCAGCAGTTTAATTTCGGGGCCGTACAATGAGCAGTTCTTC. Translated, it gives CASSLISGPYNEQFF.

The V call is TRBV6-4, the J call TRBJ2-1; no clear D. CDR1 MRHNA and CDR2 SNTAGT come from the germline V gene. V was clipped by 4 bases and J by 12 bases, with 22 bases between them. The CDR3 length is 15 residues. CDR3 in amino acids: CASSAIFSQGGRQFF. The CDR3 region has the DNA TGTGCCAGCAGTGCAATTTTCTCACAAGGTGGAAGGCAGTTCTTC.

V gene TRBV19 combines with J gene TRBJ2-5; unclear D gene. Germline V gives CDR1 LNHDA, CDR2 SQIVND (reference sequence). CDR3 size: 14 residues. V was pared by 8 bases and J by 1 base, with 14 bases between. The CDR3 sequence: CASSSLLIQETQYF. The DNA of the CDR3 is TGTGCCAGTTCTAGTCTACTTATCCAAGAGACCCAGTACTTC.

The sample holds one count of this clone. The chain recombines TRBV27 with TRBJ2-2; D remains unclear. V was trimmed by 6 bases and J by 5 bases, leaving 13 bases between them. This CDR3 has 14 amino acids. Germline V gene sequence: CDR1 MNHEY, CDR2 SMNVEV (reference sequence). The CDR3 DNA reads as TGTGCCAGCAGGATAAATACAGAGACCGGGGAGCTGTTTTTT. Protein sequence: CASRINTETGELFF.

This sequence joins TRBV19 and TRBJ2-1, with a possible D match to TRBD1 (6 bases). Germline CDR1 reads LNHDA; CDR2 reads SQIVND (reference sequence). The CDR3 extends over 15 amino acids. Trimming cost V 0 bases and J 12 bases, with 18 bases left between them. CDR3 nucleotide sequence: TGTGCCAGTAGTATAGAAGGGGGAACTAGTTTAACGCAGTTCTTC. Protein sequence: CASSIEGGTSLTQFF. The variable domain in full, completed from reference TRBV19 and TRBJ2-1, reads DGGITQSPKYLFRKEGQNVTLSCEQNLNHDAMYWYRQDPGQGLRLIYYSQIVNDFQKGDIAEGYSVSREKKESFPLTVTSAQKNPTAFYLCASSIEGGTSLTQFFGPGTRLTVL.

The J gene is TRBJ2-5, the V gene TRBV7-9; D tentatively fits TRBD1 or TRBD2 (5 bases each). Trimming removed 7 bases at V and 1 base at J, with 16 bases between. Germline assignment: CDR1 SEHNR and CDR2 FQNEAQ (reference sequence). CDR3 length equals 15 residues. The CDR3 here is CASTAHRGAQETQYF. The CDR3 nucleotides read TGTGCCAGCACCGCCCACAGAGGGGCCCAAGAGACCCAGTACTTC.

The chain recombines TRBV7-2 with TRBJ2-5, with D maybe TRBD1 (5 bases). Between the trimmed V and J ends, which lost 4 bases and 7 bases, there was a span of 19 bases. Germline CDR1 reads SGHTA; CDR2 reads FQGNSA. The CDR3 length is 15 residues. The chain's CDR3 is CASSSSQGLGLTQYF. The CDR3 region has the DNA TGTGCCAGCAGCTCCTCCCAGGGCCTGGGGTTGACCCAGTACTTC.

V is TRBV29-1 and J is TRBJ2-3, with D tentatively TRBD2 (5 bases). The germline V gene encodes CDR1 SQVTM and CDR2 ANQGSEA. Trimming took off 7 bases at V and 5 bases at J, with 10 bases between the two ends. The CDR3 contains 11 residues. The CDR3 DNA reads as TGCAGCGCCTCAGAGGGAGATACGCAGTATTTT. It specifies CSASEGDTQYF.

There are a few counts of this clone. The J gene is TRBJ2-7, the V gene TRBV5-1, with D perhaps matching TRBD1 (5 bases). The CDR3 contains 15 residues. The germline V and J ends were trimmed by 4 bases and 0 bases, with 14 bases remaining between them. Germline assignment: CDR1 SGHRS and CDR2 YFSETQ. The CDR3 DNA is TGCGCCAGCAGCGGGTGGACACGGAGCTCCTACGAGCAGTACTTC. Translated, it gives CASSGWTRSSYEQYF.

V usage is TRBV6-4 and J usage is TRBJ2-1; a possible D gene is TRBD1 (5 bases). V gave up 3 bases and J gave up 6 bases, with 12 bases separating them. The CDR3 is 14 residues long. Per the germline V gene, CDR1 is MRHNA and CDR2 is SNTAGT. The DNA for the CDR3 is TGTGCCAGCAGTGAGCTTGCAGGGCCCAATGAGCAGTTCTTC. Translation: CASSELAGPNEQFF.

The V call is TRBV9, the J call TRBJ2-2, with D tentatively TRBD2 (5 bases). Germline lookup yields CDR1 SGDLS and CDR2 YYNGEE. Trimming took off 4 bases at V and 7 bases at J, with 11 bases between the two ends. CDR3 length: 13 amino acids. As DNA, the CDR3 is TGTGCCAGCAGCCCCAACGGGGACGGGGAGCTGTTTTTT. It yields the protein CASSPNGDGELFF.

The chain has TRBV30 and TRBJ2-2; 7 bases map to TRBD1. From germline, CDR1 is GTSNPN and CDR2 SVGIG (reference sequence). The V gene end was trimmed by 3 bases and the J gene end by 3 bases; junction bases not matched to a gene: 7. The CDR3 runs 15 residues. The CDR3 region has the DNA TGTGCCTGGAGCGGCACAGGGGAGCACACCGGGGAGCTGTTTTTT. As protein: CAWSGTGEHTGELFF.

The chain has TRBV10-3 and TRBJ1-5; TRBD1 agrees at 9 bases. Germline V gives CDR1 ENHRY, CDR2 SYGVKD. V was pared by 7 bases and J by 0 bases, with 13 bases of the junction left unmatched. The CDR3 covers 18 residues. The CDR3 spells CAIIVTGTGQYSNQPQHF. Written as DNA, the CDR3 is TGTGCCATCATTGTTACCGGGACAGGGCAGTATAGCAATCAGCCCCAGCATTTT.

The CDR3 sequence is CASSILAGSDEQYF. DNA for the CDR3: TGTGCCAGTAGTATACTAGCGGGGAGTGACGAGCAGTACTTC. This chain links TRBV19 with TRBJ2-7, with 9 positions matching TRBD2. J lost 5 bases, V lost 2 bases, and 4 bases had no gene match. The germline gives CDR1 LNHDA, CDR2 SQIVND (reference sequence). The CDR3 length is 14 residues.

V gene TRBV7-2 combines with J gene TRBJ2-3; TRBD1 is a possible D gene (6 bases). Deletions cut 3 bases from V and 6 bases from J, with 16 bases between. The CDR3 is 15 residues long. Germline CDR1 and CDR2: SGHTA and FQGNSA. The CDR3 DNA reads TGTGCCAGCAGCTTGATGGGGGCGACGTGGGATACGCAGTATTTT. It codes for CASSLMGATWDTQYF.

This clone occurred once. The chain links TRBV2 to TRBJ2-1; D uncertain. Between the trimmed V and J ends, which lost 8 bases and 2 bases, there was a span of 4 bases. This CDR3 has 11 amino acids. Germline assignment: CDR1 SNHLY and CDR2 FYNNEI. The CDR3 coding sequence is TGTGCCAGCGGTCCCTACAATGAGCAGTTCTTC. Its protein is CASGPYNEQFF.

The rearrangement links TRBV5-1 to TRBJ2-7; 9 bases are a match to TRBD1. J was trimmed by 6 bases and V by 5 bases; bases with no gene match: 9. CDR1 is SGHRS and CDR2 is YFSETQ in the germline V gene. The CDR3 loop spans 14 amino acids. The CDR3 bases are TGCGCCAGCAGTTTACTGGACAGGGGTCGCGAGCAGTACTTC. Amino acid sequence: CASSLLDRGREQYF. Based on the CDR3 plus reference TRBV5-1 and TRBJ2-7, the full variable domain is KAGVTQTPRYLIKTRGQQVTLSCSPISGHRSVSWYQQTPGQGLQFLFEYFSETQRNKGNFPGRFSGRQFSNSRSEMNVSTLELGDSALYLCASSLLDRGREQYFGPGTRLTVT.

As DNA, the CDR3 is TGTGCCAGCAGCCCACAGGGGGCGGGCTCCTACAATGAGCAGTTCTTC. Amino acids: CASSPQGAGSYNEQFF. The chain is built from TRBV13 and TRBJ2-1; 9 nucleotides agree with TRBD1. The trim removed 5 bases at V and 0 bases at J, leaving 5 bases unmatched. Germline lookup yields CDR1 PRHDT and CDR2 FYEKMQ (reference sequence). This CDR3 comprises 16 residues.

Details on this clone: The same CDR3 is also encoded by other DNA sequences in this sample. This chain links TRBV18 with TRBJ1-5, with a weak D call TRBD1 (6 bases). This CDR3 contains 14 residues. The V gene lost 6 bases and the J gene lost 1 base, with 10 bases spanning the gap. Germline-derived CDR1 and CDR2 are KGHSH and LQKENI. The CDR3 is CASSSGGSNQPQHF. CDR3 coding DNA: TGTGCCAGCTCGTCGGGGGGCAGCAATCAGCCCCAGCATTTT.

This chain links TRBV18 with TRBJ2-2; 7 bases agree with TRBD1. The CDR3 is 16 amino acids. Germline V lookup: CDR1 KGHSH, CDR2 LQKENI. Germline trimming cut 0 bases from V and 4 bases from J; bases unmatched to any gene: 5. CDR3 DNA sequence: TGTGCCAGCTCACCACCGGGGACAGTGGGCACCGGGGAGCTGTTTTTT. It yields the protein CASSPPGTVGTGELFF.

The gene calls are TRBV10-2 and TRBJ2-7, with D unresolved. Germline V CDR1 and CDR2: WSHSY, SAAADI. Trimming removed 6 bases from V and 2 bases from J, with 14 bases in between. This CDR3 contains 14 residues. In nucleotides, the CDR3 is TGCGCCAGCAGAAGAACGGAGAAAACCTACGAGCAGTACTTC. Protein: CASRRTEKTYEQYF.

The chain joins TRBV11-2 to TRBJ2-7; 11 nucleotides align to TRBD2. This CDR3 has 14 amino acids. V was clipped by 5 bases and J by 5 bases; unmatched bases: 5. Germline V lookup: CDR1 SGHAT, CDR2 FQNNGV. CDR3 in amino acids: CASSTSGRYNEQYF. The CDR3 DNA reads TGTGCCAGCAGCACTAGCGGGAGATATAACGAGCAGTACTTC.